These 18 T cell receptor beta chains share one sample of origin, sequenced in a study of blood T cell repertoires in COVID-19. Clones were sequenced by immunoSEQ multiplex PCR, and TCRdb holds only the in-frame ones, with some missing. The sample includes some 150,000 clones, about 90% seen only once; the top ten take roughly 1.2%. Input material: PBMCs or T cells enriched from blood (not recorded which). The receptors come from a human donor with acute COVID-19. The donor label of this sample is uncertain.

This chain links TRBV3-1 (or the pseudogene TRBV3-2) with TRBJ1-2; TRBD1 aligns across 7 bases. Trimming removed 4 bases from V and 3 bases from J; junction bases left unmatched: 8. This CDR3 contains 15 residues. CDR1 is LGHDT and CDR2 is YNNKEL in the germline V gene (reference sequence). This chain's CDR3 is CASSPTGGGYYGYTF. In DNA form, the CDR3 reads TGTGCCAGCAGCCCCACGGGAGGGGGCTACTATGGCTACACCTTC.

This chain links TRBV27 with TRBJ2-2; D is possibly TRBD1 (6 bases). Trimming cost V 7 bases and J 6 bases, with 12 bases left between them. The CDR3 consists of 13 residues. The germline CDR1 and CDR2 sequences are MNHEY and SMNVEV (reference sequence). The CDR3 sequence: CASTYTGSGELFF. The CDR3 DNA is TGTGCCAGCACCTACACAGGGTCCGGGGAGCTGTTTTTT.

The chain combines TRBV27 with TRBJ2-1; no reliable D call. Trimming removed 0 bases at V and 8 bases at J, with 17 bases between. Germline V gene lookup returns CDR1 MNHEY and CDR2 SMNVEV (reference sequence). CDR3 length: 16 residues. The CDR3 bases are TGTGCCAGCAGTTTATCCGCCCCGCCAACCCGAGATGAGCAGTTCTTC. Its translation is CASSLSAPPTRDEQFF.

The chain is built from TRBV3-1 (or the pseudogene TRBV3-2) and TRBJ2-7; 9 positions match TRBD1. Germline V gene lookup returns CDR1 LGHDT and CDR2 YNNKEL (reference sequence). The CDR3 consists of 18 residues. V trimming: 4 bases; J trimming: 4 bases; junction bases outside the gene matches: 17. CDR3 in amino acids: CASSRETPGTGCGYEQYF. For the CDR3, the DNA is TGTGCCAGCAGCCGAGAAACCCCCGGGACAGGGTGTGGATACGAGCAGTACTTC.

The V and J genes are TRBV5-4 and TRBJ2-7, with D perhaps matching TRBD1 (6 bases). Deletions cut 1 base from V and 2 bases from J, with 10 bases between. CDR1 and CDR2 from the germline V gene are SGHNT and YYREEE (reference sequence). The CDR3 has 14 residues. The CDR3 DNA follows: TGTGCCAGCAGCTTGAGGTCAGGGGCCTACGAGCAGTACTTC. Protein product: CASSLRSGAYEQYF.

The J gene is TRBJ1-2, the V gene TRBV24-1; D remains unclear. The CDR3 length is 14 residues. Germline V CDR1 and CDR2: KGHDR, SFDVKD. V lost 8 bases and J lost 0, with 12 bases in between. For the CDR3, the DNA is TGTGCCACCACGAAACTTCCGGCTAACTATGGCTACACCTTC. Translating gives CATTKLPANYGYTF.

This chain links TRBV2 with TRBJ2-5; a weak D match, TRBD1 (6 bases). CDR3 length equals 13 residues. Germline V gene data show CDR1 as SNHLY and CDR2 as FYNNEI. Trimming left V 3 bases short and J 5 bases short, with 10 bases between. CDR3 in DNA: TGTGCCAGCAGTGAGACCCAGGGGGAGACCCAGTACTTC. Translation: CASSETQGETQYF.

The chain combines TRBV5-4 with TRBJ1-6; D is ambiguous. Trimming removed 4 bases at V and 1 base at J, with 18 bases between. Germline V gives CDR1 SGHNT, CDR2 YYREEE (reference sequence). There are 18 residues in the CDR3. The DNA for the CDR3 is TGTGCCAGCAGCCCGGGTATGAGGTGGAGGTCCTATAATTCACCCCTCCACTTT. Its translation: CASSPGMRWRSYNSPLHF.

This clone was seen a single time. V is TRBV5-6 and J is TRBJ2-5; 9 bases are shared with TRBD1. This CDR3 region has 14 residues. Germline V gene data show CDR1 as SGHDT and CDR2 as YYEEEE. V shed 3 bases and J 5 bases; nucleotides not matched to a gene: 5. CDR3: CASSSGDRAETQYF. The CDR3 DNA reads TGTGCCAGCAGCTCGGGGGACAGGGCCGAGACCCAGTACTTC.

The chain uses TRBV6-1 and TRBJ2-5; weak D call: TRBD1 (5 bases). The CDR3 spans 14 residues. Germline CDR1 MNHNS, CDR2 SASEGT. The V end was cut by 2 bases, the J end by 5 bases, with 12 bases between. This CDR3 reads CASSETRQRETQYF. The DNA of the CDR3 is TGTGCCAGCAGTGAAACCAGACAGAGGGAGACCCAGTACTTC.

This chain connects TRBV12-5 to TRBJ1-2; no clear D gene. The germline V and J ends were trimmed by 5 bases and 5 bases, with 15 bases remaining between them. Germline V CDR1 and CDR2: LGHNT, FRNRAP. The CDR3 loop spans 14 amino acids. This chain's CDR3 is CASGIPGVTYGYTF. DNA of the CDR3: TGTGCTAGTGGTATCCCGGGTGTGACTTATGGCTACACCTTC.

V gene TRBV7-9 combines with J gene TRBJ2-1; 8 nucleotides line up with TRBD1. Germline loops: CDR1 SEHNR, CDR2 FQNEAQ (reference sequence). The CDR3 contains 15 residues. V shed 2 bases and J 5 bases; nucleotides not matched to a gene: 5. The CDR3: CASSLWTGPNNEQFF. In DNA, the CDR3 is TGTGCCAGCAGCTTATGGACAGGGCCGAACAATGAGCAGTTCTTC.

In this sample, this clone turned up once. The chain couples TRBV4-2 to TRBJ2-3; D remains ambiguous. V was cut by 4 bases and J by 0 bases, with 8 bases left in between. Per germline, CDR1 LGHNA and CDR2 YNFKEQ. The CDR3 length is 14 residues. The chain's CDR3 is CASSRSLSTDTQYF. DNA of the CDR3: TGTGCCAGCAGCCGGAGTCTAAGCACAGATACGCAGTATTTT.

CDR3 in DNA: TGTGCCAGCAGTCCTCGGGACAGGTCTAACTCCTACGAGCAGTACTTC. It specifies CASSPRDRSNSYEQYF. The chain recombines TRBV2 with TRBJ2-7, with 8 bases fitting TRBD1. The CDR3 sequence is 16 residues long. After removal of 5 bases from V and 0 bases from J, the junction contained 9 bases not matched to a gene. The germline V gene has CDR1 SNHLY and CDR2 FYNNEI.

The chain combines TRBV6-5 with TRBJ2-7; 9 bases are a match to TRBD2. V dropped 7 bases and J dropped 2; count of bases not matched to a gene: 9. This CDR3 spans 15 amino acids. Germline V gene sequence: CDR1 MNHEY, CDR2 SVGAGI. The CDR3 DNA reads TGTGCCAGCACCCCGGGGGCTAGCGGGGCCTACGAGCAGTACTTC. It codes for CASTPGASGAYEQYF.

This chain joins TRBV5-1 and TRBJ1-4; TRBD1 agrees at 9 bases. The CDR3 is made up of 18 amino acids. Germline CDR1 is SGHRS and CDR2 is YFSETQ. V shed 3 bases and J 6 bases; nucleotides not matched to a gene: 15. The CDR3 region is CASSWGDRVGIEDEKLFF. CDR3 DNA: TGCGCCAGCAGCTGGGGGGACAGGGTTGGAATTGAGGATGAAAAACTGTTTTTT.

The V and J genes are TRBV7-2 and TRBJ1-5; 8 nucleotides line up with TRBD1. V lost 4 bases, J lost 6 bases, and 5 bases stayed unmatched. The V gene's germline CDR1 is SGHTA and CDR2 FQGNSA. The CDR3 loop spans 14 amino acids. CDR3 in DNA: TGTGCCAGCAGCTCGGACAGGGACGTTCAGCCCCAGCATTTT. Protein sequence: CASSSDRDVQPQHF.

This clone appeared once. The rearrangement uses TRBV30 and TRBJ2-7; tentatively, D is TRBD1 (7 bases). The CDR3 has 15 residues. Trimming removed 3 bases from V and 7 bases from J, with 22 bases in between. CDR1 and CDR2 from the germline V gene are GTSNPN and SVGIG (reference sequence). This chain's CDR3 is CAWRGRRGLIGEQYF. The CDR3 coding sequence is TGTGCCTGGAGGGGAAGGAGGGGGCTGATAGGGGAGCAGTACTTC.